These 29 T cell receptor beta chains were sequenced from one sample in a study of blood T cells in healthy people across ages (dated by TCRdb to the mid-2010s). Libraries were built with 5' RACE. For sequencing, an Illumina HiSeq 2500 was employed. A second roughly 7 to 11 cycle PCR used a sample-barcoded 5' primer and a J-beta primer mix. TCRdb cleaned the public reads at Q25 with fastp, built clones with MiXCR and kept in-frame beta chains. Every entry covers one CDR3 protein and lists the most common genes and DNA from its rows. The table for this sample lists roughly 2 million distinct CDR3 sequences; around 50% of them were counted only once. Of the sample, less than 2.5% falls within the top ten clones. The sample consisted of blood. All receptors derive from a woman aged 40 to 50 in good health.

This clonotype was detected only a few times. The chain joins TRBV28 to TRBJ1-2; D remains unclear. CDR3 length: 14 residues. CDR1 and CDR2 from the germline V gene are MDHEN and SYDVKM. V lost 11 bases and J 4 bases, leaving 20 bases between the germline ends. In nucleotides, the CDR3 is TGTGCCGTCACCAGTTCGCCTGACACCTATGGCTACACCTTC. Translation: CAVTSSPDTYGYTF.

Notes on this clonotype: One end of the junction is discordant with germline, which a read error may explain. The CDR3 region is CGASGGALETQYF. The CDR3 nucleotides read TGCGGTGCTAGCGGGGGGGCCTTAGAGACCCAGTACTTC. The chain is built from TRBV20-1 and TRBJ2-5; 12 positions agree with TRBD2. The CDR3 covers 13 residues. The germline V gene encodes CDR1 DFQATT and CDR2 SNEGSKA (reference sequence).

CDR3 residues: CASSQERGEDTQYF. The CDR3 bases are TGTGCCAGCAGCCAAGAGCGGGGGGAAGATACGCAGTATTTT. The chain is built from TRBV4-2 and TRBJ2-3, with 8 bases aligning to TRBD2. CDR3 length: 14 amino acids. The germline V gene has CDR1 LGHNA and CDR2 YNFKEQ. V lost 0 bases to trimming and J lost 5 bases; unmatched junction nucleotides: 1.

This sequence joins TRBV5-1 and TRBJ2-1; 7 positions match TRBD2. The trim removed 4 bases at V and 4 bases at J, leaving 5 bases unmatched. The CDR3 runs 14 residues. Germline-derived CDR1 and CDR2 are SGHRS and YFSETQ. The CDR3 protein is CASSGEGGYNEQFF. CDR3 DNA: TGCGCCAGCAGCGGGGAGGGTGGATACAATGAGCAGTTCTTC.

In DNA form, the CDR3 reads TGTGCCAGCAGCCAAGCGGGGAGGGCGGAGATTGGCTATGGCTACACCTTC. Amino acids: CASSQAGRAEIGYGYTF. V is TRBV3-1 and J is TRBJ1-2; no firm D call. The ends were cut back, 1 base at V and 4 bases at J, with 19 bases in the middle. CDR1 and CDR2 from the germline V gene are LGHDT and YNNKEL (reference sequence). The CDR3 extends over 17 amino acids.

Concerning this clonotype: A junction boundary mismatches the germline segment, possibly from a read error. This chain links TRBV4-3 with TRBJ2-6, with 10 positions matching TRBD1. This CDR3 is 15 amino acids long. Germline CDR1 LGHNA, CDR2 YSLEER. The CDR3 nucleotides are TGCGCCAGCAGCCATGCCGGGACAGGGGCCGACGTCCTGACTTTC. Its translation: CASSHAGTGADVLTF.

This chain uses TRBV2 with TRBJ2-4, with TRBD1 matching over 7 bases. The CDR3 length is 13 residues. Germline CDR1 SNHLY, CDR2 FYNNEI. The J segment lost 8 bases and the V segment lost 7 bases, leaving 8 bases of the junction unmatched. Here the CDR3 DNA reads TGTGCCAGCACTTCTGACAGGGATCACATTCAGTACTTC. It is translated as CASTSDRDHIQYF.

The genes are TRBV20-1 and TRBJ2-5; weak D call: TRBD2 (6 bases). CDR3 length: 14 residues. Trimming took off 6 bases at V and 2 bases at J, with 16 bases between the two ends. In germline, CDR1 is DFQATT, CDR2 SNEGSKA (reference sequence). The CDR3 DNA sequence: TGCAGTGCAAGGAGGGCTACGGGGCAAGAGACCCAGTACTTC. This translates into CSARRATGQETQYF.

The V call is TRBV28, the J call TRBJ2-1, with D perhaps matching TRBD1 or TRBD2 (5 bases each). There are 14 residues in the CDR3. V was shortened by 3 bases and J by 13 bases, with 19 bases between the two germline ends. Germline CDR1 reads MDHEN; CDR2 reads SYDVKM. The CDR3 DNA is TGTGCCAGCAGTTTCCTTGGGGACCTAAATTCCCAGTTCTTC. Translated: CASSFLGDLNSQFF.

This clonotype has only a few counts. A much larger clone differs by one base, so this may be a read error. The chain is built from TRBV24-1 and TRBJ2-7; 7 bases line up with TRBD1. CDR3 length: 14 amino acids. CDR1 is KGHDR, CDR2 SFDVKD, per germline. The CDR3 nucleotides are TGTGCCACCAGTGGTTTGGGACAGATCTACGAGCAGTACTTC. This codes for CATSGLGQIYEQYF.

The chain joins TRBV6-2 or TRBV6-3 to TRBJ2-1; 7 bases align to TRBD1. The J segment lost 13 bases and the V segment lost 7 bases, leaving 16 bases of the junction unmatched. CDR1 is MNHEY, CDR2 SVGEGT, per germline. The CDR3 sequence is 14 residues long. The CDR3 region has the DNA TGTGCCAGCACTCGACAGGGAGTATCAGACACCCAGTTCTTC. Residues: CASTRQGVSDTQFF.

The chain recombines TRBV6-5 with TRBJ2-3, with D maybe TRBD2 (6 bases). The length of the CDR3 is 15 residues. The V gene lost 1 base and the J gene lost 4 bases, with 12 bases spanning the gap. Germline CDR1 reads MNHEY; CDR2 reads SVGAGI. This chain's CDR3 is CASSYWAGKSDTQYF. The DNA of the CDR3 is TGTGCCAGCAGTTACTGGGCGGGGAAATCAGATACGCAGTATTTT.

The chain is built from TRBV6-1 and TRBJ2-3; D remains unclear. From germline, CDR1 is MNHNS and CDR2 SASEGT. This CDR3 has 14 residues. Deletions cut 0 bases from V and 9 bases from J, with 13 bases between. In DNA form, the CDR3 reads TGTGCCAGCAGTGAAGCGGTAATCCTTGGGACGCAGTATTTT. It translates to CASSEAVILGTQYF.

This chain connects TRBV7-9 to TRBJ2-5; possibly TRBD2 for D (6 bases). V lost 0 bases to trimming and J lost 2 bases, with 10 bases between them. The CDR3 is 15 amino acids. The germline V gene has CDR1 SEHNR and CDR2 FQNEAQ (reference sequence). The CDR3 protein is CASSLARGEQETQYF. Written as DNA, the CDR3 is TGTGCCAGCAGCTTAGCGCGGGGTGAACAAGAGACCCAGTACTTC.

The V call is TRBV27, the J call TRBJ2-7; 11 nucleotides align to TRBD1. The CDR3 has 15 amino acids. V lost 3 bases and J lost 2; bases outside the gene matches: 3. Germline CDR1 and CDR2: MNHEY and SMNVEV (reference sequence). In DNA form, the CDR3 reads TGTGCCAGCAGTTTTAAGGGACAGGGGGCCTACGAGCAGTACTTC. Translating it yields CASSFKGQGAYEQYF.

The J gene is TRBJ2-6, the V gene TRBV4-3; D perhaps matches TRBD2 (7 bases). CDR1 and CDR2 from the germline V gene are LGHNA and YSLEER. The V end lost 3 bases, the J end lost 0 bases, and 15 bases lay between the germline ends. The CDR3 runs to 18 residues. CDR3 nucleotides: TGCGCCAGCAGCCACCTAGGGGGGGGCAGCTCTGGGGCCAACGTCCTGACTTTC. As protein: CASSHLGGGSSGANVLTF.

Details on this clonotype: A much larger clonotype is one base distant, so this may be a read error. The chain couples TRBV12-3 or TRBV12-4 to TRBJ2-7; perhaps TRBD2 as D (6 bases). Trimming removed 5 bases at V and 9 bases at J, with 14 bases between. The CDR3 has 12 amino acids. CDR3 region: CASSPGLSGQYF. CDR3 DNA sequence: TGTGCCAGCAGTCCGGGACTTTCCGGGCAGTACTTC.

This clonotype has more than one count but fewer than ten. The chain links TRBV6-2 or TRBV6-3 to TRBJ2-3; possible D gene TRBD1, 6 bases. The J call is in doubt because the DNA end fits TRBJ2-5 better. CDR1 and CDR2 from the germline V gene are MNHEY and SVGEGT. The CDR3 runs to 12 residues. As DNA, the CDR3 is TGTGCCAGCAGTTTACAGGGCGCGACCCAGTACTTC. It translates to CASSLQGATQYF.

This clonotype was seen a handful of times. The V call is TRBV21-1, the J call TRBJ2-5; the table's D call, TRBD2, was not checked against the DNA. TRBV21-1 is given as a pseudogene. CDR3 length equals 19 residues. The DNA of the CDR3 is TGTGCCAGCAGCAGACTAGGACTAGCGCGGGGGGGTATTCGGCAGACCCAGTACTTC. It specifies CASSRLGLARGGIRQTQYF.

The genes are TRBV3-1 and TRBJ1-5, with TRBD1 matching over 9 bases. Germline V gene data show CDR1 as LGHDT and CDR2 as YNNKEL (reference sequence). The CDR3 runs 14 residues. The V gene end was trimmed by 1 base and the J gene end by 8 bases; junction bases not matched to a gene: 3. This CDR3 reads CASSQGDRGEPQHF. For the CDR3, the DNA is TGTGCCAGCAGCCAAGGCGACAGGGGGGAGCCCCAGCATTTT.

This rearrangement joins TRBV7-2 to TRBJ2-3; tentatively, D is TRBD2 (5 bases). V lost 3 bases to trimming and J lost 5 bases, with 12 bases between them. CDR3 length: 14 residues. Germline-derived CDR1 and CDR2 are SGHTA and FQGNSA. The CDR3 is CASSLSGIVDTQYF. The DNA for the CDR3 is TGTGCCAGCAGCTTGTCGGGGATTGTAGATACGCAGTATTTT.

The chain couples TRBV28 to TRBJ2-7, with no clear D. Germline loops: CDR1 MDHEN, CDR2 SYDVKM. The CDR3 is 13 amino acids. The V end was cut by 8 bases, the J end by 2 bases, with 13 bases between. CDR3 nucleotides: TGTGCCAGCTTTCAAACAGTGACCTACGAGCAGTACTTC. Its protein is CASFQTVTYEQYF.

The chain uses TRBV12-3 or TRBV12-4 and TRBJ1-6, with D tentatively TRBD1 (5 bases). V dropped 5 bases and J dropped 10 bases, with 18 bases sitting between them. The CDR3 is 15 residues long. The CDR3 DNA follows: TGTGCCAGCAGTCCCCTCCAGGCAGGGAGGTCACCCCTCCACTTT. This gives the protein CASSPLQAGRSPLHF.

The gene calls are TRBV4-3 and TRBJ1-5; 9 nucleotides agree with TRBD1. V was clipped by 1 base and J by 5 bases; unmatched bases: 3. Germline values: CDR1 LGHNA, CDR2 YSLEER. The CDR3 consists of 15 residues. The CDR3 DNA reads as TGCGCCAGCAGCCAAGGCGACAGGGGGGATCAGCCCCAGCATTTT. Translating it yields CASSQGDRGDQPQHF.

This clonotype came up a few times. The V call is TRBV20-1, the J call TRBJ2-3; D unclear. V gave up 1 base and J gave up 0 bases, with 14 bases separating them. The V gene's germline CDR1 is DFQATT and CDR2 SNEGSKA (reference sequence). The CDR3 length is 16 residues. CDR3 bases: TGCAGTGCTAGAGGGGTTGGTCGGGTTAGCACAGATACGCAGTATTTT. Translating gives CSARGVGRVSTDTQYF.

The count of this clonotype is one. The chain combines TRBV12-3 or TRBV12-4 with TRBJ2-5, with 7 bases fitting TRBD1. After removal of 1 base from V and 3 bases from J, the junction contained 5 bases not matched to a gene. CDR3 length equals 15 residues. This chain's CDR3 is CASSLVNRGEETQYF. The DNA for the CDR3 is TGTGCCAGCAGTTTAGTCAACAGGGGTGAAGAGACCCAGTACTTC.

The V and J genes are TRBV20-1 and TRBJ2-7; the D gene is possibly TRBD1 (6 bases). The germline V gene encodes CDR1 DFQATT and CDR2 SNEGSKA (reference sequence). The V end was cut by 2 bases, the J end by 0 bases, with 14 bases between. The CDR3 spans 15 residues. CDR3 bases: TGCAGTGCTAGATCGAGGGACATCCCCTCCTACGAGCAGTACTTC. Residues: CSARSRDIPSYEQYF.

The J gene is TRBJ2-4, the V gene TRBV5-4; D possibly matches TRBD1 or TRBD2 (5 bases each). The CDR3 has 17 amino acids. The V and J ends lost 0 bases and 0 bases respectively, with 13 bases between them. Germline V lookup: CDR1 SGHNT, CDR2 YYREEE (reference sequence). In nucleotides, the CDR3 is TGTGCCAGCAGCTTGGCGGGGCAGGGAAGAGCCAAAAACATTCAGTACTTC. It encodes CASSLAGQGRAKNIQYF. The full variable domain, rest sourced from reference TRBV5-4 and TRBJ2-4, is ETGVTQSPTHLIKTRGQQVTLRCSSQSGHNTVSWYQQALGQGPQFIFQYYREEENGRGNFPPRFSGLQFPNYSSELNVNALELDDSALYLCASSLAGQGRAKNIQYFGAGTRLSVL.

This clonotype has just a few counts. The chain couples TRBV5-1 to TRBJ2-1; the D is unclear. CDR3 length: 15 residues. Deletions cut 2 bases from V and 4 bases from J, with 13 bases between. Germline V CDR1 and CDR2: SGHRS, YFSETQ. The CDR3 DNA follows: TGCGCCAGCAGCTTTTCAGGTTTGGGTTACAATGAGCAGTTCTTC. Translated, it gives CASSFSGLGYNEQFF.